A single sample is the source of the 29 T cell receptor beta chains below, sequenced in a study of shared clonotypes between healthy human individuals. Assay: immunoSEQ multiplex PCR; the TCRdb copy retains only in-frame clones and omits some. The data contain millions of clones, approximately 93% of them singletons. What was sequenced was naive CD4+ T cells from PBMCs. The subset here: CD45RA+ positively selected. The receptors shown here come from a man in his late teens or twenties in good health. Some clones in this sample may be carry-over from other donors' samples.

V and J are TRBV29-1 and TRBJ2-1; 10 bases agree with TRBD1. The CDR3 is 14 residues long. Per germline, CDR1 SQVTM and CDR2 ANQGSEA. The V gene end was trimmed by 7 bases and the J gene end by 8 bases; junction bases not matched to a gene: 11. The CDR3 here is CSADRGQGMDEQFF. DNA of the CDR3: TGCAGCGCCGACAGGGGGCAAGGTATGGATGAGCAGTTCTTC.

The CDR3 sequence is CASRLSFGKNIQYF. The CDR3 nucleotides read TGTGCCAGCAGACTAAGTTTCGGCAAAAACATTCAGTACTTC. The chain links TRBV28 to TRBJ2-4, with unresolved D. Between the trimmed V and J ends, which lost 6 bases and 3 bases, there was a span of 12 bases. The CDR3 runs 14 residues. The germline CDR1 and CDR2 sequences are MDHEN and SYDVKM.

The CDR3 DNA follows: TGTGCCAGCAGCTCCGGGCGCGATCCTTACAATGAGCAGTTCTTC. Translating gives CASSSGRDPYNEQFF. This chain uses TRBV5-8 with TRBJ2-1, with unresolved D. This CDR3 comprises 15 residues. The germline V gene encodes CDR1 SGHTS and CDR2 YDEGEE. V lost 3 bases and J lost 4, with 14 bases in between. The entire variable domain, with the rest obtained from reference TRBV5-8 and TRBJ2-1, is as follows: EAGVTQSPTHLIKTRGQQATLRCSPISGHTSVYWYQQALGLGLQFLLWYDEGEERNRGNFPPRFSGRQFPNYSSELNVNALELEDSALYLCASSSGRDPYNEQFFGPGTRLTVL.

As concerns this clone: The identical CDR3 is also encoded by other nucleotide sequences in the sample. This chain connects TRBV9 to TRBJ2-4; TRBD2 is a possible D gene (6 bases). This CDR3 is built from 15 residues. Looked up from germline, CDR1 is SGDLS and CDR2 is YYNGEE. Trimming removed 2 bases at V and 0 bases at J, with 9 bases between. The CDR3 DNA is TGTGCCAGCAGCGTCTCGGGAGTAGCCAAAAACATTCAGTACTTC. This encodes CASSVSGVAKNIQYF.

The chain employs TRBV5-1 and TRBJ2-3; 12 bases are shared with TRBD2. The CDR3 covers 18 residues. Germline V gives CDR1 SGHRS, CDR2 YFSETQ. V dropped 0 bases and J dropped 0; count of bases not matched to a gene: 5. The CDR3 sequence is CASSLAGLAGQSTDTQYF. For the CDR3, the DNA is TGCGCCAGCAGCTTGGCGGGACTAGCGGGCCAGAGCACAGATACGCAGTATTTT.

Remarks on this clone: The sample holds other DNA sequences that translate to the same CDR3. The J gene is TRBJ2-1, the V gene TRBV6-6; TRBD1 is a possible D gene (5 bases). The CDR3 length is 15 residues. Germline V gene lookup returns CDR1 MNHNY and CDR2 SVGAGI (reference sequence). The germline V and J ends were trimmed by 2 bases and 1 base, with 9 bases remaining between them. CDR3 DNA sequence: TGTGCCAGCAGTTACGGGGCTAGTTCCTACAATGAGCAGTTCTTC. Amino acids: CASSYGASSYNEQFF.

The V and J genes are TRBV28 and TRBJ2-7, with D unresolved. CDR3 length: 14 residues. The V end was cut by 6 bases, the J end by 0 bases, with 12 bases between. Germline lookup yields CDR1 MDHEN and CDR2 SYDVKM. The CDR3 loop is CASRETKPSYEQYF. CDR3 bases: TGTGCCAGCAGGGAGACAAAACCCTCCTACGAGCAGTACTTC.

The chain carries TRBV6-6 and TRBJ2-1; TRBD2 agrees at 10 bases. This CDR3 contains 16 residues. The V segment lost 2 bases and the J segment 9 bases; nucleotides outside the gene matches: 10. Germline CDR1 reads MNHNY; CDR2 reads SVGAGI (reference sequence). CDR3 residues: CASSYGSLAGVSEQFF. The CDR3 nucleotides read TGTGCCAGCAGTTACGGCAGCCTAGCGGGAGTAAGTGAGCAGTTCTTC.

V usage is TRBV28 and J usage is TRBJ2-6, with 9 bases identical to TRBD1. This CDR3 contains 16 residues. With 7 bases clipped from V and 2 bases from J, the junction kept 6 bases outside the gene matches. Germline lookup yields CDR1 MDHEN and CDR2 SYDVKM. The CDR3 reads CASTDRGKAGANVLTF. CDR3 DNA: TGTGCCAGCACCGACAGGGGGAAGGCTGGGGCCAACGTCCTGACTTTC.

CDR3 nucleotide sequence: TGTGCCAGCAGCGTAATTGGCGGGAGGGGCAATGAGCAGTTCTTC. Translated: CASSVIGGRGNEQFF. V and J are TRBV9 and TRBJ2-1, with 9 positions matching TRBD2. Germline trimming cut 1 base from V and 6 bases from J; bases unmatched to any gene: 5. The CDR3 extends over 15 amino acids. The germline V gene has CDR1 SGDLS and CDR2 YYNGEE.

The chain couples TRBV6-4 to TRBJ1-4; TRBD1 is a possible D gene (6 bases). Germline CDR1 MRHNA, CDR2 SNTAGT. The V and J ends lost 4 bases and 6 bases respectively, with 12 bases between them. The CDR3 has 14 residues. CDR3 DNA: TGTGCCAGCAGTGTAGTGACAGGCTATGAAAAACTGTTTTTT. This translates into CASSVVTGYEKLFF.

The chain carries TRBV2 and TRBJ2-7, with D tentatively TRBD1 (5 bases). The CDR3 totals 15 residues. Deletions cut 1 base from V and 5 bases from J, with 15 bases between. Germline assignment: CDR1 SNHLY and CDR2 FYNNEI. The chain's CDR3 is CASSEGGQGWHEQYF. The CDR3 DNA follows: TGTGCCAGCAGTGAAGGTGGGCAGGGTTGGCACGAGCAGTACTTC.

This sequence joins TRBV7-2 and TRBJ2-5, with 7 bases matching TRBD1. CDR1 and CDR2 from the germline V gene are SGHTA and FQGNSA. The CDR3 runs to 14 residues. With 4 bases clipped from V and 3 bases from J, the junction kept 5 bases outside the gene matches. DNA for the CDR3: TGTGCCAGCAGCTGGACAGGCCCAAAAGAGACCCAGTACTTC. Translating it yields CASSWTGPKETQYF.

The V call is TRBV30, the J call TRBJ2-4, with TRBD2 matching 7 bases. Germline V gives CDR1 GTSNPN, CDR2 SVGIG (reference sequence). After removal of 1 base from V and 1 base from J, the junction contained 16 bases not matched to a gene. This CDR3 spans 19 amino acids. Written as DNA, the CDR3 is TGTGCCTGGAGTGAAGTGGAGCGGGATTGGTCGTGGGCCAAAAACATTCAGTACTTC. It specifies CAWSEVERDWSWAKNIQYF.

The chain couples TRBV30 to TRBJ1-3; unclear D gene. With 2 bases removed from V and 0 bases from J, the gap between germline ends came to 2 bases. This CDR3 has 12 amino acids. The germline V gene encodes CDR1 GTSNPN and CDR2 SVGIG (reference sequence). CDR3 nucleotides: TGTGCCTGGAGTAACTCTGGAAACACCATATATTTT. This encodes CAWSNSGNTIYF.

The chain recombines TRBV25-1 with TRBJ1-3; the D gene is possibly TRBD1 (5 bases). Germline V gene data show CDR1 as MGHDK and CDR2 as SYGVNS. The CDR3 is made up of 14 amino acids. The V end lost 9 bases, the J end lost 1 base, and 13 bases lay between the germline ends. The CDR3 reads CASAGWGSGNTIYF. The CDR3 region has the DNA TGTGCCAGTGCCGGATGGGGGTCTGGAAACACCATATATTTT.

The chain recombines TRBV19 with TRBJ2-5; TRBD2 aligns across 7 bases. The germline CDR1 and CDR2 sequences are LNHDA and SQIVND (reference sequence). The V gene end was trimmed by 4 bases and the J gene end by 10 bases; junction bases not matched to a gene: 9. The CDR3 loop spans 13 amino acids. The CDR3 DNA is TGTGCCAGTAGTAGGGCGGGAGAAGCGATCCAGTACTTC. As protein: CASSRAGEAIQYF.

V gene TRBV18 combines with J gene TRBJ1-1, with D unresolved. The V and J ends lost 3 bases and 3 bases respectively, with 11 bases between them. The CDR3 extends over 14 amino acids. Germline assignment: CDR1 KGHSH and CDR2 LQKENI. CDR3 amino acids: CASSPLLSHTEAFF. CDR3 sequence (DNA): TGTGCCAGCTCACCCCTTCTGAGCCACACTGAAGCTTTCTTT.

The chain uses TRBV9 and TRBJ2-7; possibly TRBD1 for D (8 bases). Germline V lookup: CDR1 SGDLS, CDR2 YYNGEE. The V end lost 4 bases, the J end lost 3 bases, and 17 bases lay between the germline ends. CDR3 length equals 15 residues. The CDR3 loop reads CASSMGGTGGYEQYF. The CDR3, as DNA: TGTGCCAGCAGCATGGGGGGGACAGGAGGCTACGAGCAGTACTTC. Using reference TRBV9 and TRBJ2-7 for the parts outside the CDR3, the full variable domain is DSGVTQTPKHLITATGQRVTLRCSPRSGDLSVYWYQQSLDQGLQFLIQYYNGEERAKGNILERFSAQQFPDLHSELNLSSLELGDSALYFCASSMGGTGGYEQYFGPGTRLTVT.

The CDR3 DNA reads TGCGCCAGCAGTAGGGGGGAGAGAATCTATGGCTACACCTTC. Protein: CASSRGERIYGYTF. This rearrangement joins TRBV5-1 to TRBJ1-2; D might be TRBD1 (6 bases). V lost 5 bases, J lost 4 bases, and 15 bases lay in between. The CDR3 length is 14 residues. Per the germline V gene, CDR1 is SGHRS and CDR2 is YFSETQ.

The chain employs TRBV6-5 and TRBJ2-7; the D is unclear. There are 12 residues in the CDR3. The V gene lost 5 bases and the J gene lost 6 bases, with 11 bases spanning the gap. Germline V CDR1 and CDR2: MNHEY, SVGAGI. The CDR3 reads CASSAHVGEQYF. The CDR3 region has the DNA TGTGCCAGCAGTGCCCATGTTGGCGAGCAGTACTTC.

The V and J genes are TRBV28 and TRBJ1-2, with unresolved D. The CDR3 sequence is 15 residues long. V was trimmed by 4 bases and J by 2 bases, leaving 14 bases between them. The V gene's germline CDR1 is MDHEN and CDR2 SYDVKM. The CDR3 DNA reads TGTGCCAGCAGTTCCCTGTCCGGGCCGAACTATGGCTACACCTTC. Protein product: CASSSLSGPNYGYTF.

The V call is TRBV29-1, the J call TRBJ1-2, with TRBD1 matching 7 bases. CDR1 is SQVTM and CDR2 is ANQGSEA in the germline V gene. Trimming took 4 bases from V and 8 from J; bases not matched to a gene: 10. This CDR3 is built from 13 residues. The CDR3 sequence: CSVVGLGGGGYTF. The CDR3 nucleotides read TGCAGCGTTGTCGGTTTAGGGGGCGGAGGCTACACCTTC.

This clone was picked up a small number of times. The rearrangement joins TRBV2 to TRBJ1-4; TRBD1 is a possible D gene (6 bases). The V end lost 6 bases, the J end lost 11 bases, and 19 bases lay between the germline ends. The CDR3 spans 14 residues. Germline lookup yields CDR1 SNHLY and CDR2 FYNNEI. CDR3 sequence reads: CASRDGTRVGKLFF. The CDR3 DNA reads as TGTGCCAGCAGGGACGGGACACGGGTCGGGAAACTGTTTTTT. Complete variable domain (other parts from reference TRBV2 and TRBJ1-4): EPEVTQTPSHQVTQMGQEVILRCVPISNHLYFYWYRQILGQKVEFLVSFYNNEISEKSEIFDDQFSVERPDGSNFTLKIRSTKLEDSAMYFCASRDGTRVGKLFFGSGTQLSVL.

This chain links TRBV4-1 with TRBJ2-7; D might be TRBD1 or TRBD2, each matching 5 bases. V was pared by 8 bases and J by 0 bases, with 11 bases between. Germline V gene sequence: CDR1 MGHRA, CDR2 YSYEKL. The CDR3 covers 13 residues. The CDR3 region has the DNA TGCGCCAGCGGGGACGGCTTCTCCTACGAGCAGTACTTC. Its protein is CASGDGFSYEQYF.

This chain connects TRBV6-6 to TRBJ2-2; the D is unclear. V lost 2 bases to trimming and J lost 5 bases, with 9 bases between them. Germline V gene sequence: CDR1 MNHNY, CDR2 SVGAGI (reference sequence). The CDR3 is 14 residues long. The CDR3 bases are TGTGCCAGCAGTTACGAGTTCGGAACCGGGGAGCTGTTTTTT. It is translated as CASSYEFGTGELFF.

This clone appeared once. The chain couples TRBV6-6 to TRBJ2-7; the D gene is possibly TRBD1 (6 bases). This CDR3 region has 14 residues. Trimming took 3 bases from V and 2 from J, leaving 11 bases between them. Germline CDR1 is MNHNY and CDR2 is SVGAGI (reference sequence). CDR3 nucleotide sequence: TGTGCCAGCAGTTATTCGGGACAACCCTACGAGCAGTACTTC. It encodes CASSYSGQPYEQYF.

V is TRBV18 and J is TRBJ2-7; 10 nucleotides match TRBD2. V dropped 1 base and J dropped 0; count of bases not matched to a gene: 6. Looked up from germline, CDR1 is KGHSH and CDR2 is LQKENI. The CDR3 loop spans 17 amino acids. The DNA for the CDR3 is TGTGCCAGCTCACCACTAGCGGGAGGCCAACTCTCCTACGAGCAGTACTTC. As protein: CASSPLAGGQLSYEQYF.

The chain uses TRBV9 and TRBJ2-1; 10 bases map to TRBD2. CDR1 and CDR2 from the germline V gene are SGDLS and YYNGEE. The V gene end was trimmed by 6 bases and the J gene end by 9 bases; junction bases not matched to a gene: 12. The CDR3 is 15 residues long. The CDR3 sequence: CASTPAGGPIGEQFF. In DNA form, the CDR3 reads TGTGCCAGCACCCCAGCGGGAGGGCCGATCGGTGAGCAGTTCTTC.